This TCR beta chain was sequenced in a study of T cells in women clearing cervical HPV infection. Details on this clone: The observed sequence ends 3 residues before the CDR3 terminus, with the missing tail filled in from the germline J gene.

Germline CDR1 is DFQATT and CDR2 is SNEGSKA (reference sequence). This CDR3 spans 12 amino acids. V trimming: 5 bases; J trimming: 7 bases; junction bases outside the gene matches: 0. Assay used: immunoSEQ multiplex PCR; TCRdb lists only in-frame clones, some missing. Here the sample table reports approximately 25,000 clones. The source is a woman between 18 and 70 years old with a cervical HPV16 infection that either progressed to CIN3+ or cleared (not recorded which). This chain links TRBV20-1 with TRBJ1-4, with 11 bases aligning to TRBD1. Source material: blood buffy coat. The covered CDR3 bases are TGCAGTGCTGGACAGGGGGCTGAAAAA. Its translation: CSAGQGAEK. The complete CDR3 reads CSAGQGAEKLFF.